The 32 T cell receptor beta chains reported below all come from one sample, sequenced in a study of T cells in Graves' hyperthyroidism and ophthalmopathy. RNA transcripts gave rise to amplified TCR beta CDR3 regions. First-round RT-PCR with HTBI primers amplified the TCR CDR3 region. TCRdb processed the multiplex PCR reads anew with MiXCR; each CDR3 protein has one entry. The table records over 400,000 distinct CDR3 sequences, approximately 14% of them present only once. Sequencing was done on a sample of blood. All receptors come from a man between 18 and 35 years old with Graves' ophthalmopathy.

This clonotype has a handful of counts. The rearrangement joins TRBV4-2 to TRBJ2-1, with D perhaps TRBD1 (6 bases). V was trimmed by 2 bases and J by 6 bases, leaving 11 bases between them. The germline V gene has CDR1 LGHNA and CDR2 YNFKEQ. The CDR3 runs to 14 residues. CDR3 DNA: TGTGCCAGCAGCCAACCGGGCAGGGGCAATGAGCAGTTCTTC. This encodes CASSQPGRGNEQFF.

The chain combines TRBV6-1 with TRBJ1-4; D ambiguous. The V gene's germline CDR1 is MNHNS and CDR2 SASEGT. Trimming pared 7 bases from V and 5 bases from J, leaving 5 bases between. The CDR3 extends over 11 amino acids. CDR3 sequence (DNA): TGTGCCAGCAACGCAAATGAAAAACTGTTTTTT. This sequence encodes CASNANEKLFF.

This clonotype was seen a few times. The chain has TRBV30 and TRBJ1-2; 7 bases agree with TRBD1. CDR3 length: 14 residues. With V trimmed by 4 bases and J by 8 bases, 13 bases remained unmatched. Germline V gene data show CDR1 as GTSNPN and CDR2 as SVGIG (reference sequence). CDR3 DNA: TGTGCCTGGACCTCTAACAGGGGCGGTGTGGGCTACACCTTC. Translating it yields CAWTSNRGGVGYTF.

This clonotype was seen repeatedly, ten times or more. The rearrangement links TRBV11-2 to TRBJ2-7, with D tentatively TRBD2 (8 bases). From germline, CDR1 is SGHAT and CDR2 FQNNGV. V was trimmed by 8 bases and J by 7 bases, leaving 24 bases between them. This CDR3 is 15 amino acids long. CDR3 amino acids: CASAEGAGGLWEQYF. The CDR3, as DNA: TGTGCCAGCGCGGAGGGGGCGGGAGGACTGTGGGAGCAGTACTTC.

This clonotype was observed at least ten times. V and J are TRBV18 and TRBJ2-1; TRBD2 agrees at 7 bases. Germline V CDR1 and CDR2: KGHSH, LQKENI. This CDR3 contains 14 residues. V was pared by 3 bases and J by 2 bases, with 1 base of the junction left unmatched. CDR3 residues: CASSPRGAYNEQFF. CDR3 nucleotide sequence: TGTGCCAGCTCACCTCGGGGGGCCTACAATGAGCAGTTCTTC.

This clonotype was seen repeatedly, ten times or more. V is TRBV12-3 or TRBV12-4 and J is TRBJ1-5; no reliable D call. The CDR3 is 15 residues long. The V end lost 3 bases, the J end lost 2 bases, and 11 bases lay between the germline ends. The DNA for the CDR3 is TGTGCCAGCAGTTTGTTAGGGTTTGGCAATCAGCCCCAGCATTTT. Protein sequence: CASSLLGFGNQPQHF.

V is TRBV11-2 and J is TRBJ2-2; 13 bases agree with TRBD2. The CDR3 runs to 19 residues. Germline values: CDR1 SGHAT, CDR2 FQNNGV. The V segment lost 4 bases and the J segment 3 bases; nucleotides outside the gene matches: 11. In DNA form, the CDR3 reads TGTGCCAGCAGCTACTCTGGGACTAGCGGGAACTGGGACACCGGGGAGCTGTTTTTT. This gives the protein CASSYSGTSGNWDTGELFF.

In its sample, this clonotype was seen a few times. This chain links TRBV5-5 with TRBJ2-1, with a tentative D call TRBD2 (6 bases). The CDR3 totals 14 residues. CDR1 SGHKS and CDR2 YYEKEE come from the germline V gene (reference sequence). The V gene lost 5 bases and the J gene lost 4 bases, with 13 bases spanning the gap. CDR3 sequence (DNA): TGTGCCAGCAGACCTGCGGGGTTATACAATGAGCAGTTCTTC. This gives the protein CASRPAGLYNEQFF.

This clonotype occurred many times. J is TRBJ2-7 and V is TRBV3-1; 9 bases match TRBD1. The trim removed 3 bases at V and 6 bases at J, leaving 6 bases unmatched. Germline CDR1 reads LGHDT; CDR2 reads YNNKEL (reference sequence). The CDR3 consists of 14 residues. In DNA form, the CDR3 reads TGTGCCAGCAGCCAGTGGGACAGGGTCGTCGAGCAGTACTTC. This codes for CASSQWDRVVEQYF.

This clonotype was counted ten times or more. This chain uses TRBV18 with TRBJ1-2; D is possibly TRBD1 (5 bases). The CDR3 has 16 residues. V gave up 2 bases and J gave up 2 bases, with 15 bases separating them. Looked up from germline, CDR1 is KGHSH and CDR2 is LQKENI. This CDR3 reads CASSPWRDGRNYGYTF. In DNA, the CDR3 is TGTGCCAGCTCACCATGGCGGGACGGAAGAAACTATGGCTACACCTTC. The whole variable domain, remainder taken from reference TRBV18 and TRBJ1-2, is NAGVMQNPRHLVRRRGQEARLRCSPMKGHSHVYWYRQLPEEGLKFMVYLQKENIIDESGMPKERFSAEFPKEGPSILRIQQVVRGDSAAYFCASSPWRDGRNYGYTFGSGTRLTVV.

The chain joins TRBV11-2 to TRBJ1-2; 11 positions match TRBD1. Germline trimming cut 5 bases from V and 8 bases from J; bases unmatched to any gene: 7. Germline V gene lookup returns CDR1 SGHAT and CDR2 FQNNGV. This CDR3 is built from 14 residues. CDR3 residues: CASSRTGGAEGYTF. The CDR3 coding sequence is TGTGCCAGCAGCCGGACAGGGGGCGCGGAGGGCTACACCTTC. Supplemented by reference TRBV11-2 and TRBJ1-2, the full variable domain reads EAGVAQSPRYKIIEKRQSVAFWCNPISGHATLYWYQQILGQGPKLLIQFQNNGVVDDSQLPKDRFSAERLKGVDSTLKIQPAKLEDSAVYLCASSRTGGAEGYTFGSGTRLTVV.

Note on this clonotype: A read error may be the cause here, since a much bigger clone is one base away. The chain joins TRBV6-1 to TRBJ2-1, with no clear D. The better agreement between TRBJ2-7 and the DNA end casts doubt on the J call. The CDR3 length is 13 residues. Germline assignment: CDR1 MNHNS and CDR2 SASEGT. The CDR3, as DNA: TGTGCCAGCAACGAGCATACCTACAATGAGCAGTACTTC. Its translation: CASNEHTYNEQYF.

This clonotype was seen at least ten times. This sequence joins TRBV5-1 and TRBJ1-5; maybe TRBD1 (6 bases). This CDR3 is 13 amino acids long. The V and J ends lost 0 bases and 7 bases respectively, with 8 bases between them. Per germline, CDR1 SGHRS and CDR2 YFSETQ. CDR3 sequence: CASSLEGEQPQHF. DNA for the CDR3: TGCGCCAGCAGCTTGGAGGGGGAGCAGCCCCAGCATTTT.

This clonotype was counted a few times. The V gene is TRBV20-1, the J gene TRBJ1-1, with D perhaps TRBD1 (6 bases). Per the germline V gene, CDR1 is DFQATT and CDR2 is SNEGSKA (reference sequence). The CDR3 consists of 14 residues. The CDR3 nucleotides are TGCAGAATTGAAACCGGGACATTGTGGACTGAAGCTTTCTTT. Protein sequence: CRIETGTLWTEAFF.

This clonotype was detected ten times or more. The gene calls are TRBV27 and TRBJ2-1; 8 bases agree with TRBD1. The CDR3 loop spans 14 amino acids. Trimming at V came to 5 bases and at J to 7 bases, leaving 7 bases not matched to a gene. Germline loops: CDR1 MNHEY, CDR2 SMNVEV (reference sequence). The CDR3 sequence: CASSMDRVFNEQFF. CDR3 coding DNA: TGTGCCAGCAGTATGGACAGGGTTTTTAATGAGCAGTTCTTC.

The CDR3 region is CSARTLDRFRDQPQHF. The CDR3, as DNA: TGCAGTGCTAGAACCCTTGACAGGTTCAGAGATCAGCCCCAGCATTTT. V usage is TRBV20-1 and J usage is TRBJ1-5; possible D gene TRBD1, 6 bases. CDR1 is DFQATT and CDR2 is SNEGSKA in the germline V gene (reference sequence). The CDR3 runs to 16 residues. Deletions cut 2 bases from V and 5 bases from J, with 19 bases between.

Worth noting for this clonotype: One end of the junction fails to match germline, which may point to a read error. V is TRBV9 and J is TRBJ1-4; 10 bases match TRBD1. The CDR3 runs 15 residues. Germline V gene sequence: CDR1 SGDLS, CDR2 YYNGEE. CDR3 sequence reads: CVSSVDGTGDEKLFF. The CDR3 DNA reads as TGTGTCAGCAGCGTAGATGGGACAGGGGACGAAAAACTGTTTTTT.

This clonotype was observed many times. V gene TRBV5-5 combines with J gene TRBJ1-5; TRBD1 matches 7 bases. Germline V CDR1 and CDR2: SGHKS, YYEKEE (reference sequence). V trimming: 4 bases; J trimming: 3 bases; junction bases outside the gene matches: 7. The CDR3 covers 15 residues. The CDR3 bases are TGTGCCAGCAGCACCTGGACAGGACTCAATCAGCCCCAGCATTTT. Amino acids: CASSTWTGLNQPQHF. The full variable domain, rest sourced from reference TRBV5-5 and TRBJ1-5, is DAGVTQSPTHLIKTRGQQVTLRCSPISGHKSVSWYQQVLGQGPQFIFQYYEKEERGRGNFPDRFSARQFPNYSSELNVNALLLGDSALYLCASSTWTGLNQPQHFGDGTRLSIL.

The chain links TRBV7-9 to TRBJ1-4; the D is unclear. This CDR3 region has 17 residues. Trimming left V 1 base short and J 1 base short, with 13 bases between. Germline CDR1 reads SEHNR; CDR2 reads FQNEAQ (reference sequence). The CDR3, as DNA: TGTGCCAGCAGCTTAGAGATGGGGTGGGGAACTAATGAAAAACTGTTTTTT. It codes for CASSLEMGWGTNEKLFF.

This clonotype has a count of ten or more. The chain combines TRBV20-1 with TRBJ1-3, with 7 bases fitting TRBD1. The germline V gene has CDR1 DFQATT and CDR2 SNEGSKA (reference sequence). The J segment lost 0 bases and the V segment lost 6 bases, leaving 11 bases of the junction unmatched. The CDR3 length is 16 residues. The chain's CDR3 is CSARDSQENSGNTIYF. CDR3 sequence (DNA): TGCAGTGCCCGGGACAGCCAAGAGAACTCTGGAAACACCATATATTTT.

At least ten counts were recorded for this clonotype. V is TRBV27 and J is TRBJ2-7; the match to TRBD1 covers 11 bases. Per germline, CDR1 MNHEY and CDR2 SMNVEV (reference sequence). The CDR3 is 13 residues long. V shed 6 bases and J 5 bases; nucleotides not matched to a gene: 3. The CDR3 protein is CASRWTGGDEQYF. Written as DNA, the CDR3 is TGTGCCAGCAGATGGACAGGGGGCGACGAGCAGTACTTC.

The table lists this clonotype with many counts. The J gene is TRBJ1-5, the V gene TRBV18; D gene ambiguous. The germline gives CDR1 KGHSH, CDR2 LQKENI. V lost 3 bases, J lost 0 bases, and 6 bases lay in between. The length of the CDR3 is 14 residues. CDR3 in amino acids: CASSPQNSNQPQHF. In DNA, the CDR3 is TGTGCCAGCTCACCGCAGAATAGCAATCAGCCCCAGCATTTT.

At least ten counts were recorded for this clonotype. This chain's CDR3 is CASSLGADIQYF. The CDR3 nucleotides read TGCGCCAGCAGCTTGGGGGCAGACATTCAGTACTTC. The rearrangement uses TRBV5-1 and TRBJ2-4; no definite D call. Between the trimmed V and J ends, which lost 0 bases and 8 bases, there was a span of 6 bases. The CDR3 loop spans 12 amino acids. Germline V gene lookup returns CDR1 SGHRS and CDR2 YFSETQ.

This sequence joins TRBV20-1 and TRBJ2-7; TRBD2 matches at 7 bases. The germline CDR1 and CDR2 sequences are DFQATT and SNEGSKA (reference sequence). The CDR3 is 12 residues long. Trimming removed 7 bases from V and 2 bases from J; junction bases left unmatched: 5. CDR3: CSVAGATYEQYF. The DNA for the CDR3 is TGCAGTGTTGCGGGAGCAACCTACGAGCAGTACTTC.

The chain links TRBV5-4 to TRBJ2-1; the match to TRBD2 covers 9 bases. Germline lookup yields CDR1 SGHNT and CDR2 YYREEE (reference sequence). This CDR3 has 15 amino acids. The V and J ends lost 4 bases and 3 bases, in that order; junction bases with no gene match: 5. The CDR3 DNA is TGTGCCAGCAGCGCTCCTAGCGGGGACTACAATGAGCAGTTCTTC. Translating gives CASSAPSGDYNEQFF.

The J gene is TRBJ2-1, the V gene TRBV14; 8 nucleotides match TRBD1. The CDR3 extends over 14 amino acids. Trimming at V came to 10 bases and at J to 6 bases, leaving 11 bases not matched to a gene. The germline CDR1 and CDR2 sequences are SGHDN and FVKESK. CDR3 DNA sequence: TGTGCCAACAGGGGACAGGTCCGAAGCAATGAGCAGTTCTTC. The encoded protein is CANRGQVRSNEQFF.

CDR3 DNA sequence: TGCGCCAGCAGCCAAGAAGGGGGCGGAGAAGAGACCCAGTACTTC. Encoded protein: CASSQEGGGEETQYF. V is TRBV4-1 and J is TRBJ2-5; TRBD1 matches 7 bases. Germline V lookup: CDR1 MGHRA, CDR2 YSYEKL. V was pared by 0 bases and J by 3 bases, with 4 bases of the junction left unmatched. The CDR3 totals 15 residues.

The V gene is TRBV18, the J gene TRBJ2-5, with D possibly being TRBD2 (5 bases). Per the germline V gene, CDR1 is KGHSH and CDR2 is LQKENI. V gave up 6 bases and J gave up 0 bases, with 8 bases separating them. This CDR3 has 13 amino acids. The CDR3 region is CASSRVYQETQYF. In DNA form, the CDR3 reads TGTGCCAGCTCGAGGGTGTACCAAGAGACCCAGTACTTC.

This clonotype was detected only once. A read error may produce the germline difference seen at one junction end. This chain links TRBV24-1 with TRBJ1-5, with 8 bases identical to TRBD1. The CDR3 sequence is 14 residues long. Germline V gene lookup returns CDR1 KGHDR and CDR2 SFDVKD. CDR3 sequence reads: CATGTGQSNEPQHF. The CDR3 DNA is TGTGCCACCGGGACAGGCCAAAGCAATGAGCCCCAGCATTTT.

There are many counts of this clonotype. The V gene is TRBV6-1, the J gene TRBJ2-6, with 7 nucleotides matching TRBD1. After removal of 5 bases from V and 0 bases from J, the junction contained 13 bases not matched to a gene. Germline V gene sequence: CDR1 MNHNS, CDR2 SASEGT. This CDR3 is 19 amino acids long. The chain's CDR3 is CASSHKRGHPLSGANVLTF. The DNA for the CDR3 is TGTGCCAGCAGTCACAAGAGGGGGCACCCCCTCTCTGGGGCCAACGTCCTGACTTTC.

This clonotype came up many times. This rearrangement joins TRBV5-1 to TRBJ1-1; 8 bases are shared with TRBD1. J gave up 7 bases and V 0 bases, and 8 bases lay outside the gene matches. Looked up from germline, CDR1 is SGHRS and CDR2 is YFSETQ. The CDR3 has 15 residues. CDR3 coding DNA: TGCGCCAGCAGCTTGGCCCCGGGACAGGCCTATGAAGCTTTCTTT. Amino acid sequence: CASSLAPGQAYEAFF.

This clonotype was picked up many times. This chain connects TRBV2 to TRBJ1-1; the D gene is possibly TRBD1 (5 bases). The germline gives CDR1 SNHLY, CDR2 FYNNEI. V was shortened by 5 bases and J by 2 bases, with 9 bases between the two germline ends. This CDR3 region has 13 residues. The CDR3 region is CASSSGHNTEAFF. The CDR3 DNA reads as TGTGCCAGCAGTTCCGGACACAACACTGAAGCTTTCTTT.